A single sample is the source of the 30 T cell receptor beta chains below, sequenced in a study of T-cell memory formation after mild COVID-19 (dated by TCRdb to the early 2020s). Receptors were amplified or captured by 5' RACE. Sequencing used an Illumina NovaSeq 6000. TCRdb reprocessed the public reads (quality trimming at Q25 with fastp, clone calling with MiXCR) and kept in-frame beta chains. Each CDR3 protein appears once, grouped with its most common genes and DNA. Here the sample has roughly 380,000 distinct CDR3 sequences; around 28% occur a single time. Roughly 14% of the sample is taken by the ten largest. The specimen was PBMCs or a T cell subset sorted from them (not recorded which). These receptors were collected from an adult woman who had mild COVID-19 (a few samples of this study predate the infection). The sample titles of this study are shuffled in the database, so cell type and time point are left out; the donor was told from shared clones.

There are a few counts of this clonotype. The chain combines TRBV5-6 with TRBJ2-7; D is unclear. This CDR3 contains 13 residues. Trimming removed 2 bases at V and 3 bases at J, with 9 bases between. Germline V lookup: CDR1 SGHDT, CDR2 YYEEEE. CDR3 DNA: TGTGCCAGCAGCTTCTACGGAAACTACGAGCAGTACTTC. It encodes CASSFYGNYEQYF.

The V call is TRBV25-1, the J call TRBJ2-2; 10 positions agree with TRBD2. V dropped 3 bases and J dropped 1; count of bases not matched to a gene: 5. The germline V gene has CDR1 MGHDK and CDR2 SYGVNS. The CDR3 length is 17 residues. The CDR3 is CASSEYRTSGNTGELFF. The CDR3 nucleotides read TGTGCCAGCAGTGAGTACCGGACTAGCGGGAACACCGGGGAGCTGTTTTTT.

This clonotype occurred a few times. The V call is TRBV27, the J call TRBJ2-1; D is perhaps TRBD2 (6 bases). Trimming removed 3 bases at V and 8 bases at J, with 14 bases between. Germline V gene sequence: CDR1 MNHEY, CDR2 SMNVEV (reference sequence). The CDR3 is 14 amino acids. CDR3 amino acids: CASSLRVAGHEQFF. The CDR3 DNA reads TGTGCCAGCAGTTTGAGGGTGGCGGGGCATGAGCAGTTCTTC.

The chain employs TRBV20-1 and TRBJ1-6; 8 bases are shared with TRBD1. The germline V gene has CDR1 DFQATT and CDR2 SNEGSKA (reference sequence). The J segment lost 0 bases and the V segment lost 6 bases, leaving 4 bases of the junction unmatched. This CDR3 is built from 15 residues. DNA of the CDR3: TGCAGTGCGGTCGACAGGGGCTCCTATAATTCACCCCTCCACTTT. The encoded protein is CSAVDRGSYNSPLHF.

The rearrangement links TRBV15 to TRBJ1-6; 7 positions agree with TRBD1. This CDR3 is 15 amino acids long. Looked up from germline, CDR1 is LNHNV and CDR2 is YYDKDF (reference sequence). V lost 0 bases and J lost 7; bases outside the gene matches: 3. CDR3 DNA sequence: TGTGCCACCAGCAGAGAGGGACAGCCAAATTCACCCCTCCACTTT. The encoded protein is CATSREGQPNSPLHF.

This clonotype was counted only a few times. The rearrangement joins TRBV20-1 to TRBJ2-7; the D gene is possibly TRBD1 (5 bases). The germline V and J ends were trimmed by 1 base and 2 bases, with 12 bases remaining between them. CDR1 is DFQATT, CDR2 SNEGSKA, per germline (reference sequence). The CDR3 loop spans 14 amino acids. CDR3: CSARGGVKTYEQYF. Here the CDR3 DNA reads TGCAGTGCTAGAGGGGGCGTCAAGACCTACGAGCAGTACTTC.

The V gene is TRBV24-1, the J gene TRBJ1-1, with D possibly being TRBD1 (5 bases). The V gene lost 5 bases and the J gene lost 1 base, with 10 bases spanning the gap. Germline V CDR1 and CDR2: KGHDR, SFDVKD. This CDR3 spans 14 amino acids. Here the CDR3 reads CATSVDGTNTEAFF. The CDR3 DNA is TGTGCCACCAGTGTAGACGGGACGAACACTGAAGCTTTCTTT.

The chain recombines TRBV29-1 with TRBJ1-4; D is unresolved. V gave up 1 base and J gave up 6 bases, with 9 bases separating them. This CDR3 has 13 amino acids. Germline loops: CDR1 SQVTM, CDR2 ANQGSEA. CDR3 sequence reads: CSVEGPMDEKLFF. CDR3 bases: TGCAGCGTTGAAGGTCCGATGGATGAAAAACTGTTTTTT.

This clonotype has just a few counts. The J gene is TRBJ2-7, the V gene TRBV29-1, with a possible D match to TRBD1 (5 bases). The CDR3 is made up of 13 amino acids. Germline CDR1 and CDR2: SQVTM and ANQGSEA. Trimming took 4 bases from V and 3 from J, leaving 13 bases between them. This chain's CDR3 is CSVAGALGYEQYF. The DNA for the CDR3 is TGCAGCGTTGCTGGGGCCCTTGGCTACGAGCAGTACTTC.

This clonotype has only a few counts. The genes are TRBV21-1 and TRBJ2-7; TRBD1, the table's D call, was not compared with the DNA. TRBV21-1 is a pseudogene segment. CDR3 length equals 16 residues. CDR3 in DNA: TGTGCCAGCAGCAACAGGGGACAGGGGAGCTCCTACGAGCAGTACTTC. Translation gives CASSNRGQGSSYEQYF.

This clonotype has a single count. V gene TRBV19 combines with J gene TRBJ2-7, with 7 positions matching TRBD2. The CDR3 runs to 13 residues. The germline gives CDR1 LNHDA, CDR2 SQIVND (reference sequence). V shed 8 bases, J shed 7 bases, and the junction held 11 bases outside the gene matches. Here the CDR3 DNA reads TGTGCCAGTCGGGACTATAACTCTGGGGAGCAGTACTTC. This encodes CASRDYNSGEQYF. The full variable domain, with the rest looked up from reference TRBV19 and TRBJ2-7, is DGGITQSPKYLFRKEGQNVTLSCEQNLNHDAMYWYRQDPGQGLRLIYYSQIVNDFQKGDIAEGYSVSREKKESFPLTVTSAQKNPTAFYLCASRDYNSGEQYFGPGTRLTVT.

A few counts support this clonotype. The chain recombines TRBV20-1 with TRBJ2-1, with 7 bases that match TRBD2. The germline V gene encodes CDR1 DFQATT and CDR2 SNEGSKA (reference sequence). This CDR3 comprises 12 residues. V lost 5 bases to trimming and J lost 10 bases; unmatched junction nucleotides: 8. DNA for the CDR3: TGCAGTGCTGGAGGGACTATACGGGAGCAGTTCTTC. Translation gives CSAGGTIREQFF.

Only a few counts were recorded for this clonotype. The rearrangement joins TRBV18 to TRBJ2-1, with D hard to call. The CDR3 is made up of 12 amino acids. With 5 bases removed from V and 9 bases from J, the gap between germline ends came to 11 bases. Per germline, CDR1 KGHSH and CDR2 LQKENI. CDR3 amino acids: CASSESYGEQFF. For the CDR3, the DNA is TGTGCCAGCTCAGAAAGCTACGGTGAGCAGTTCTTC. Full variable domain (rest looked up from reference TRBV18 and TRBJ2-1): NAGVMQNPRHLVRRRGQEARLRCSPMKGHSHVYWYRQLPEEGLKFMVYLQKENIIDESGMPKERFSAEFPKEGPSILRIQQVVRGDSAAYFCASSESYGEQFFGPGTRLTVL.

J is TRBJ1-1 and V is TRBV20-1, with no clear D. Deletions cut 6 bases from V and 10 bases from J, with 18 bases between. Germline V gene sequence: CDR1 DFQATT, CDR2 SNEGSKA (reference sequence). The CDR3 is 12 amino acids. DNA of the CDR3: TGCAGTGCCAGCGGAGGGTTTCGAGTAGCTTTCTTT. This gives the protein CSASGGFRVAFF.

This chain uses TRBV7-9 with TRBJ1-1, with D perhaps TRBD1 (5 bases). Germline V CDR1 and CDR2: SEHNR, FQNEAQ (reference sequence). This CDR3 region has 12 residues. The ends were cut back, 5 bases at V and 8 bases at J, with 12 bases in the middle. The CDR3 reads CASSVGTPEAFF. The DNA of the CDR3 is TGTGCCAGCAGCGTCGGGACGCCCGAAGCTTTCTTT.

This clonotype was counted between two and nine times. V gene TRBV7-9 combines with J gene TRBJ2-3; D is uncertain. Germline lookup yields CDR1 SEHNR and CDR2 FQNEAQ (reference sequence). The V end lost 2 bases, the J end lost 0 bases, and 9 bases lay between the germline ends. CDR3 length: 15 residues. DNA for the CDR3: TGTGCCAGCAGCTTAAGGCATCCCAGCACAGATACGCAGTATTTT. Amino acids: CASSLRHPSTDTQYF.

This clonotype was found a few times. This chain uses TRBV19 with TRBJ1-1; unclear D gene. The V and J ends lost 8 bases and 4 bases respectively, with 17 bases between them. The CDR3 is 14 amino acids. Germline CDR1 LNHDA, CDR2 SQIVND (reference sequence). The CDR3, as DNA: TGTGCCAGTCGTAGGGAGAATGGTGGCACTGAAGCTTTCTTT. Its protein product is CASRRENGGTEAFF.

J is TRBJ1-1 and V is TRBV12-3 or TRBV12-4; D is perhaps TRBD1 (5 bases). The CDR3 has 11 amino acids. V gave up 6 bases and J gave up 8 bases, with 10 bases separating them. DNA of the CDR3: TGTGCCAGCAGCTGGGGGGTCGAAGCTTTCTTT. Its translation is CASSWGVEAFF.

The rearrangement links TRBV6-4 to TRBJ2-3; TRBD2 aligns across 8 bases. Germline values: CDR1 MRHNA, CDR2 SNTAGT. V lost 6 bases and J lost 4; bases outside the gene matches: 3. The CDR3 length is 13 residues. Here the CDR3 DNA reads TGTGCCAGCAGCGGGGGGGACCCAGATACGCAGTATTTT. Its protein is CASSGGDPDTQYF.

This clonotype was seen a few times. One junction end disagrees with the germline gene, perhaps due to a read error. The CDR3 DNA is TGTGCCAGCAGTCCACAGGGAGACTATGGCTACACCTTC. Protein: CASSPQGDYGYTF. The rearrangement joins TRBV5-1 to TRBJ1-2; weak D call: TRBD1 (6 bases). The CDR3 contains 13 residues. Germline loops: CDR1 SGHRS, CDR2 YFSETQ.

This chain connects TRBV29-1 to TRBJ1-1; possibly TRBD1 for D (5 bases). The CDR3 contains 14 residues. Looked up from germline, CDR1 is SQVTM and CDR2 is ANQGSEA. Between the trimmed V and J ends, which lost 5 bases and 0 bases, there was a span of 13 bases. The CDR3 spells CSVPRTTMNTEAFF. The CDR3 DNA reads TGCAGCGTTCCAAGGACAACTATGAACACTGAAGCTTTCTTT.

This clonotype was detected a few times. The CDR3 DNA reads as TGTGCCACCGGGAGGGGAGCCTACAATGAGCAGTTCTTC. It codes for CATGRGAYNEQFF. J is TRBJ2-1 and V is TRBV24-1; 7 bases agree with TRBD2. The CDR3 covers 13 residues. The V and J ends lost 9 bases and 2 bases, in that order; junction bases with no gene match: 3. CDR1 and CDR2 (germline): KGHDR, SFDVKD.

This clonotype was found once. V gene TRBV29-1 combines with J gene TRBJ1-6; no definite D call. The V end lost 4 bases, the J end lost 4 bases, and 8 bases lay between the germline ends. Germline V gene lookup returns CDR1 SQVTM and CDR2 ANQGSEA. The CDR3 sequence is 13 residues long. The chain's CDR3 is CSVAGSYNSPLHF. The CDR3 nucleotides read TGCAGCGTTGCGGGCAGTTATAATTCACCCCTCCACTTT.

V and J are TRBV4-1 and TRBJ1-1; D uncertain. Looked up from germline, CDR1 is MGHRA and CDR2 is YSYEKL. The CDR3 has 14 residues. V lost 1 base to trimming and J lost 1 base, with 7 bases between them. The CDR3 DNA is TGCGCCAGCAGCCAAGGGGGTCAGAACACTGAAGCTTTCTTT. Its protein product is CASSQGGQNTEAFF.

CDR3 loop: CSAGTSGSANTGELFF. The CDR3 DNA follows: TGCAGTGCTGGGACTAGCGGGAGCGCGAACACCGGGGAGCTGTTTTTT. The chain has TRBV20-1 and TRBJ2-2; 14 nucleotides align to TRBD2. The CDR3 sequence is 16 residues long. V lost 5 bases to trimming and J lost 0 bases; unmatched junction nucleotides: 2. The germline gives CDR1 DFQATT, CDR2 SNEGSKA (reference sequence).

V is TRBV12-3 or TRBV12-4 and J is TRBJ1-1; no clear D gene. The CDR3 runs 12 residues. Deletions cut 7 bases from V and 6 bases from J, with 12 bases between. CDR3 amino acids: CASTRSRAEAFF. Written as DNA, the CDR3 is TGTGCCAGCACCCGTTCCAGAGCTGAAGCTTTCTTT.

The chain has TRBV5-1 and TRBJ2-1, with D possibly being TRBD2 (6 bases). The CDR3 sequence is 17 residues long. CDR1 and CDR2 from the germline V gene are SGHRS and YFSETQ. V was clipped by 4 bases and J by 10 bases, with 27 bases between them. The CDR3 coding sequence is TGCGCCAGCAGCCCGGCTCTCCTAGCGTCGTTTGTGAGGGAGCAGTTCTTC. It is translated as CASSPALLASFVREQFF. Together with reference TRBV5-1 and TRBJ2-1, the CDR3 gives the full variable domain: KAGVTQTPRYLIKTRGQQVTLSCSPISGHRSVSWYQQTPGQGLQFLFEYFSETQRNKGNFPGRFSGRQFSNSRSEMNVSTLELGDSALYLCASSPALLASFVREQFFGPGTRLTVL.

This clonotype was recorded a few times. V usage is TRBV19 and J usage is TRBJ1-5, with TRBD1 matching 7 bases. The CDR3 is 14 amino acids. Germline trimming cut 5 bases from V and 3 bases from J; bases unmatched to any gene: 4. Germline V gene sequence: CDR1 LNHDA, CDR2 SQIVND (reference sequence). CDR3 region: CASSWDSTNQPQHF. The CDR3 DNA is TGTGCCAGTAGTTGGGACAGTACCAATCAGCCCCAGCATTTT.

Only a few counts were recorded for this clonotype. CDR3 in amino acids: CATSRDSSPAAQYF. The CDR3 nucleotides are TGTGCCACCAGCAGAGATTCCTCCCCGGCCGCGCAGTACTTC. The V gene is TRBV15, the J gene TRBJ2-7, with unresolved D. This CDR3 is 14 amino acids long. The germline V gene encodes CDR1 LNHNV and CDR2 YYDKDF (reference sequence). The germline V and J ends were trimmed by 0 bases and 9 bases, with 15 bases remaining between them.

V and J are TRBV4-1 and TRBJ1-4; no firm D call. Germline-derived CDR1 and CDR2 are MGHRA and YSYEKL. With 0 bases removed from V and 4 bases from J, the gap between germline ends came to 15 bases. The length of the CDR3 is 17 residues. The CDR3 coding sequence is TGCGCCAGCAGCCAAGAACCACTCGGGATCGGTAATGAAAAACTGTTTTTT. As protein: CASSQEPLGIGNEKLFF.